This T cell receptor (beta chain) came from a study of T cells after posttransplantation cyclophosphamide. Using immunoSEQ multiplex PCR, the repertoire was profiled, and TCRdb retains in-frame clones only, with some absent. The sample records approximately 47,000 clones, 85% to 95% being singletons. As to this clone: Antigen: not known.

Study results and limitations: Recipient CMV seropositivity and CMV reactivation strongly tracked TRB clonality. Donor CD8+ memory clones often dominated recipient blood repertoires at later times.

Sequencing was done on a sample of PBMCs. This TCR was recovered from a woman aged 50 to 60 in good health and a related stem cell transplant donor.

The CDR3 DNA reads TGTGCCAGCAGTTCAGACAGGTCTTTGGATCAGCCCCAGCATTTT. Translating gives CASSSDRSLDQPQHF. The V and J genes are TRBV28 and TRBJ1-5; TRBD1 might be the D (6 bases). The CDR3 is 15 amino acids. V lost 4 bases to trimming and J lost 5 bases, with 15 bases between them. CDR1 is MDHEN, CDR2 SYDVKM, per germline.